The 27 T cell receptor beta chains below come from one sample, sequenced in a study of metastatic and nonmetastatic thyroid tumors. Before thyroid surgery, none of the patients had received any treatment. TCRdb ran MiXCR on the PCR reads. The sample lists over 55,000 clones; roughly 30% were seen once. Material for sequencing was blood. Receptors were obtained from a female donor with papillary thyroid cancer or a benign thyroid nodule (not recorded which). Some clones in this sample may be carry-over from other donors' samples.

This CDR3 reads CASSFAQTSDTQYF. The DNA of the CDR3 is TGTGCCAGCAGCTTCGCCCAGACTAGCGATACGCAGTATTTT. This chain joins TRBV7-9 and TRBJ2-3; 7 bases are shared with TRBD2. CDR1 and CDR2 from the germline V gene are SEHNR and FQNEAQ (reference sequence). J gave up 6 bases and V 3 bases, and 6 bases lay outside the gene matches. The CDR3 contains 14 residues.

The J gene is TRBJ2-1, the V gene TRBV9; 9 bases are shared with TRBD2. Germline CDR1 and CDR2: SGDLS and YYNGEE. This CDR3 is 16 amino acids long. J gave up 7 bases and V 3 bases, and 11 bases lay outside the gene matches. CDR3 in amino acids: CASSALGRGGRNEQFF. The CDR3 DNA is TGTGCCAGCAGCGCCTTGGGGCGGGGGGGCAGGAATGAGCAGTTCTTC.

This clone was observed a few times. This chain links TRBV19 with TRBJ2-1; the D gene is possibly TRBD1 (5 bases). The CDR3 has 13 residues. Germline CDR1 is LNHDA and CDR2 is SQIVND (reference sequence). With 10 bases removed from V and 4 bases from J, the gap between germline ends came to 14 bases. The CDR3 protein is CATSVRAYNEQFF. CDR3 nucleotide sequence: TGTGCCACCTCCGTCAGGGCTTACAATGAGCAGTTCTTC.

Sample share makes this clone medium-sized (0.01 to 0.1%). The rearrangement joins TRBV6-2 or TRBV6-3 to TRBJ1-2, with D uncertain. V was shortened by 0 bases and J by 6 bases, with 8 bases between the two germline ends. The CDR3 has 13 residues. Germline assignment: CDR1 MNHEY and CDR2 SVGEGT. This chain's CDR3 is CASSYSSGNGYTF. CDR3 sequence (DNA): TGTGCCAGCAGTTACTCCTCCGGGAATGGCTACACCTTC.

V usage is TRBV5-1 and J usage is TRBJ2-1, with 11 bases lining up with TRBD2. Trimming removed 6 bases from V and 7 bases from J; junction bases left unmatched: 9. The V gene's germline CDR1 is SGHRS and CDR2 YFSETQ. The CDR3 has 15 residues. The CDR3 DNA is TGCGCCAGCACCGATACTAGCGGGAGTGGTAATGAGCAGTTCTTC. This gives the protein CASTDTSGSGNEQFF.

V gene TRBV3-1 combines with J gene TRBJ2-7, with unresolved D. V lost 0 bases and J lost 5, with 5 bases in between. The CDR3 spans 12 residues. The V gene's germline CDR1 is LGHDT and CDR2 YNNKEL (reference sequence). The chain's CDR3 is CASSQDIHEQYF. The DNA for the CDR3 is TGTGCCAGCAGCCAAGATATACACGAGCAGTACTTC.

V usage is TRBV19 and J usage is TRBJ2-2; 9 bases are a match to TRBD2. The trim removed 3 bases at V and 6 bases at J, leaving 8 bases unmatched. CDR3 size: 16 residues. Germline V gene data show CDR1 as LNHDA and CDR2 as SQIVND (reference sequence). The CDR3 is CASSMVGLAVAGELFF. In nucleotides, the CDR3 is TGTGCCAGTAGTATGGTGGGACTAGCTGTCGCCGGGGAGCTGTTTTTT.

This clone came up a few times. The same CDR3 can be traced to other DNA sequences in this sample. The V gene is TRBV6-1, the J gene TRBJ2-3; 11 bases are a match to TRBD1. After removal of 1 base from V and 4 bases from J, the junction contained 1 base not matched to a gene. The germline gives CDR1 MNHNS, CDR2 SASEGT. This CDR3 region has 15 residues. The CDR3 reads CASSEGTGGADTQYF. CDR3 DNA: TGTGCCAGCAGTGAAGGGACAGGGGGCGCAGATACGCAGTATTTT.

This clone was recorded at least ten times. V gene TRBV20-1 combines with J gene TRBJ1-1, with 8 bases that match TRBD1. V shed 0 bases, J shed 3 bases, and the junction held 9 bases outside the gene matches. From germline, CDR1 is DFQATT and CDR2 SNEGSKA (reference sequence). The CDR3 is made up of 16 amino acids. CDR3 nucleotides: TGCAGTGCTAGAGATGGCAGGGGGCGAGCAGACACTGAAGCTTTCTTT. It is translated as CSARDGRGRADTEAFF.

The chain joins TRBV4-2 to TRBJ2-2; 9 positions agree with TRBD2. The CDR3 sequence is 17 residues long. Germline CDR1 LGHNA, CDR2 YNFKEQ. With 1 base clipped from V and 5 bases from J, the junction kept 8 bases outside the gene matches. For the CDR3, the DNA is TGTGCCAGCAGCCAAGGGGGAGCGGGAGGATGGACCGGGGAGCTGTTTTTT. Translation gives CASSQGGAGGWTGELFF.

There are a few counts of this clone. The chain uses TRBV5-6 and TRBJ2-5, with D maybe TRBD1 (5 bases). This CDR3 spans 13 amino acids. The germline CDR1 and CDR2 sequences are SGHDT and YYEEEE. Deletions cut 6 bases from V and 5 bases from J, with 14 bases between. CDR3 loop: CASIGGRAETQYF. CDR3 in DNA: TGTGCCAGCATCGGTGGCAGGGCGGAGACCCAGTACTTC.

This clone was observed at least ten times. The CDR3 coding sequence is TGCGCCAGCAGCTTGGCGTTCTCTAGTCAGATTGGGTTCTTC. This encodes CASSLAFSSQIGFF. This chain uses TRBV5-1 with TRBJ2-1; D is unresolved. This CDR3 comprises 14 residues. The germline V gene has CDR1 SGHRS and CDR2 YFSETQ. With 0 bases removed from V and 15 bases from J, the gap between germline ends came to 19 bases.

This clone was seen a handful of times. This chain uses TRBV6-1 with TRBJ2-7, with D possibly TRBD1 on 6 matching bases. From germline, CDR1 is MNHNS and CDR2 SASEGT. The CDR3 runs 12 residues. V was clipped by 4 bases and J by 6 bases, with 10 bases between them. CDR3 nucleotide sequence: TGTGCCAGCAGTGCAGGGGCCGCCGAGCAGTACTTC. Amino acids: CASSAGAAEQYF.

The CDR3 DNA follows: TGTGCCAGCAACCCTAGCGGGGGCCCTTACAATGAGCAGTTCTTC. As protein: CASNPSGGPYNEQFF. The chain links TRBV6-2 or TRBV6-3 to TRBJ2-1; 10 positions match TRBD2. Germline V lookup: CDR1 MNHEY, CDR2 SVGEGT. J gave up 4 bases and V 7 bases, and 7 bases lay outside the gene matches. CDR3 size: 15 residues.

The V call is TRBV27, the J call TRBJ2-1, with TRBD2 identical over 9 bases. The germline gives CDR1 MNHEY, CDR2 SMNVEV (reference sequence). The CDR3 runs to 16 residues. Unmatched junction bases numbered 13, after V lost 0 bases and J lost 13 bases. CDR3 sequence (DNA): TGTGCCAGCAGTTTATCCGCCCCAGGGTATAGCGGGAGCCAGTTCTTC. This translates into CASSLSAPGYSGSQFF.

The chain couples TRBV5-1 to TRBJ1-2, with D possibly TRBD1 on 5 matching bases. This CDR3 has 14 amino acids. The germline V gene encodes CDR1 SGHRS and CDR2 YFSETQ. With 1 base removed from V and 6 bases from J, the gap between germline ends came to 13 bases. The CDR3 loop reads CASSLRAGLNGYTF. CDR3 nucleotide sequence: TGCGCCAGCAGCTTGAGGGCAGGGCTCAATGGCTACACCTTC.

The chain carries TRBV5-1 and TRBJ2-2; D uncertain. V lost 0 bases and J lost 5, with 11 bases in between. The CDR3 sequence is 15 residues long. The germline gives CDR1 SGHRS, CDR2 YFSETQ. The CDR3 bases are TGCGCCAGCAGCTTGGCCCAAGCCGCAACCGGGGAGCTGTTTTTT. It yields the protein CASSLAQAATGELFF.

This rearrangement joins TRBV11-2 to TRBJ1-1; weak D call: TRBD1 (5 bases). This CDR3 region has 14 residues. The germline V and J ends were trimmed by 6 bases and 4 bases, with 15 bases remaining between them. Looked up from germline, CDR1 is SGHAT and CDR2 is FQNNGV. This CDR3 reads CASSGGPSGTEAFF. For the CDR3, the DNA is TGTGCCAGCAGTGGGGGACCCTCGGGCACTGAAGCTTTCTTT. The entire variable domain, with the rest obtained from reference TRBV11-2 and TRBJ1-1, is as follows: EAGVAQSPRYKIIEKRQSVAFWCNPISGHATLYWYQQILGQGPKLLIQFQNNGVVDDSQLPKDRFSAERLKGVDSTLKIQPAKLEDSAVYLCASSGGPSGTEAFFGQGTRLTVV.

The chain has TRBV27 and TRBJ1-1; D unclear. Germline-derived CDR1 and CDR2 are MNHEY and SMNVEV (reference sequence). V was clipped by 5 bases and J by 4 bases, with 11 bases between them. CDR3 length: 13 residues. The CDR3 protein is CASSLPEGTEAFF. CDR3 in DNA: TGTGCCAGCAGTCTCCCGGAGGGCACTGAAGCTTTCTTT.

The chain uses TRBV11-2 and TRBJ1-2; 7 bases match TRBD1. Losses at the gene ends were 1 base for V and 7 bases for J; bases not matched to a gene: 9. CDR3 length equals 15 residues. The germline V gene has CDR1 SGHAT and CDR2 FQNNGV. CDR3 in amino acids: CASSLGSGGPTGYTF. In nucleotides, the CDR3 is TGTGCCAGCAGCTTAGGGTCAGGGGGACCGACTGGCTACACCTTC.

This clone has a count of ten or more. The chain has TRBV3-1 and TRBJ1-5; a possible D gene is TRBD1 (6 bases). Trimming cost V 4 bases and J 2 bases, with 6 bases left between them. This CDR3 comprises 13 residues. Germline assignment: CDR1 LGHDT and CDR2 YNNKEL (reference sequence). CDR3 loop: CASSRQGNQPQHF. CDR3 in DNA: TGTGCCAGCAGCCGACAGGGCAATCAGCCCCAGCATTTT.

This chain uses TRBV28 with TRBJ2-7; TRBD2 aligns across 9 bases. Per germline, CDR1 MDHEN and CDR2 SYDVKM. CDR3 length equals 14 residues. V trimming: 9 bases; J trimming: 3 bases; junction bases outside the gene matches: 9. The CDR3: CASRSSGTNYEQYF. The CDR3 nucleotides read TGTGCCAGTCGGTCTAGCGGGACCAACTACGAGCAGTACTTC.

The V gene is TRBV27, the J gene TRBJ1-5, with TRBD1 as a possible D gene (6 bases). The length of the CDR3 is 16 residues. The V end lost 2 bases, the J end lost 6 bases, and 17 bases lay between the germline ends. The germline CDR1 and CDR2 sequences are MNHEY and SMNVEV (reference sequence). In DNA form, the CDR3 reads TGTGCCAGCAGTTTAGCGGGGGGCCCTCAGTGTCAGCCCCAGCATTTT. Its protein product is CASSLAGGPQCQPQHF.

This clone was seen only a few times. The chain couples TRBV12-3 or TRBV12-4 to TRBJ2-7; perhaps TRBD2 as D (5 bases). The CDR3 runs 14 residues. V shed 8 bases and J shed 2 bases, with 16 bases lying between them. For the CDR3, the DNA is TGTGCCAGCTCCGCAGAGGGAGTGACCTACGAGCAGTACTTC. It encodes CASSAEGVTYEQYF.

The genes are TRBV10-3 and TRBJ2-7; 9 bases are shared with TRBD1. This CDR3 is built from 15 residues. In germline, CDR1 is ENHRY, CDR2 SYGVKD. Trimming took 0 bases from V and 4 from J; bases not matched to a gene: 4. Here the CDR3 DNA reads TGTGCCATCAGTGAGTCCGGACAGGGGTCTTACGAGCAGTACTTC. It yields the protein CAISESGQGSYEQYF.

This clone has a handful of counts. This chain connects TRBV29-1 to TRBJ2-6; no clear D gene. Trimming stripped 4 bases from V and 0 bases from J, with 10 bases between. The CDR3 spans 15 residues. Germline V CDR1 and CDR2: SQVTM, ANQGSEA. CDR3 sequence: CSVGVIRSGANVLTF. The DNA for the CDR3 is TGCAGCGTTGGAGTCATTCGCTCTGGGGCCAACGTCCTGACTTTC.

This clone was counted a few times. V usage is TRBV7-2 and J usage is TRBJ1-5; TRBD1 aligns across 7 bases. CDR3 length: 13 amino acids. V shed 5 bases, J shed 7 bases, and the junction held 5 bases outside the gene matches. Germline loops: CDR1 SGHTA, CDR2 FQGNSA. The CDR3 DNA is TGTGCCAGCAGCCCTGACAGGGCCCAGCCCCAGCATTTT. Residues: CASSPDRAQPQHF.